This TCR beta chain was sequenced during a study of cytomegalovirus exposure and HLA in healthy donors. About the research overall: Earlier sequencing of 150 million to 200 million T cells yielded approximately 120 million unique TCR beta sequences.

The germline V gene has CDR1 MNHNS and CDR2 SASEGT. The CDR3 spans 12 residues. Trimming took off 5 bases at V and 5 bases at J, with 9 bases between the two ends. Study conclusions and caveats: Some TCR beta chains (roughly 160 of them) were listed as cytomegalovirus-associated. In a later analysis, at a false discovery rate of 0.05, roughly 18,000 TCR beta sequences were associated with HLA alleles.

This PCR relied on a set of 60 Vbeta primers and 13 Jbeta primers. Methods used by the authors: A follow-up analysis tallied around 80 million unique TCR beta chains, 8.5 million to 14 million shared. Sequencing was performed with immunoSEQ multiplex PCR; in TCRdb, only in-frame clones are kept and a portion is missing. The DNA gave D and trimming, while V, J and clone size come from that table. The sample lists under 200,000 clones, approximately 77% occurring once. On this clone itself: Its matching antigen is unknown.

This TCR came from a man aged 50 to 60 in good health and CMV-seropositive. The V and J genes are TRBV6-1 and TRBJ1-2; no definite D call. Sequencing used PBMCs. The CDR3 loop is CASSLTVYGYTF. The CDR3, as DNA: TGTGCCAGCAGTCTCACAGTATATGGCTACACCTTC.